This T cell receptor (beta chain) was recorded in a study of blood T cell repertoires in COVID-19. About the research overall: Material from acute and convalescent COVID-19 was sourced from the United States, Italy and Spain.

This clone has a handful of counts. The V gene's germline CDR1 is SGHDT and CDR2 YYEEEE. Losses at the gene ends were 5 bases for V and 3 bases for J; bases not matched to a gene: 7. The CDR3 sequence is 15 residues long. Sequenced by immunoSEQ multiplex PCR; TCRdb stores in-frame clones only, minus some. The profile shows 150,000 or so clones, approximately 83% of them singletons. This chain links TRBV5-6 with TRBJ2-2; 7 positions match TRBD2. This sequence was found in a man aged 60 to 75 with acute or convalescent COVID-19. The specimen sequenced was peripheral blood. In DNA form, the CDR3 reads TGTGCCAGCAGATTCACTAGCGCATACACCGGGGAGCTGTTTTTT. It yields the protein CASRFTSAYTGELFF.